The 10 T cell receptor beta chains below all came from one sample that was sequenced in a study of blood T cells in healthy people across ages. A second PCR, run for about 7 to 11 cycles, used a sample-barcoded 5' primer plus a J-beta primer mix. Via MiXCR, TCRdb re-called the 5' RACE reads, giving one row per CDR3 protein. Among about 780,000 distinct CDR3 sequences listed, about a quarter were seen once. These data were also filed under a second study, of T cells of mothers and their children.

Sequenced material: blood. All receptors derive from a boy aged 5-17 years in good health.

This sequence joins TRBV4-2 and TRBJ2-3; D is perhaps TRBD1 (6 bases). The J call could be wrong; TRBJ1-5 is a better fit for the DNA end. The CDR3 is 17 amino acids. Germline loops: CDR1 LGHNA, CDR2 YNFKEQ. DNA of the CDR3: TGTGCCAGCAGCCAAGAGGGAGCGGGGGGCCGTACAGATACGCAGCATTTT. This gives the protein CASSQEGAGGRTDTQHF.

This clonotype has a handful of counts. The chain joins TRBV6-6 to TRBJ1-5, with D possibly TRBD1 on 5 matching bases. Between the trimmed V and J ends, which lost 5 bases and 0 bases, there was a span of 8 bases. The CDR3 contains 14 residues. Germline-derived CDR1 and CDR2 are MNHNY and SVGAGI (reference sequence). For the CDR3, the DNA is TGTGCCAGCAGTATCACAGGTAGCAATCAGCCCCAGCATTTT. Translating it yields CASSITGSNQPQHF.

This clonotype was seen only a few times. The chain is built from TRBV3-1 and TRBJ2-3; D is tentatively TRBD1 or TRBD2 (6 bases each). There are 14 residues in the CDR3. V lost 6 bases to trimming and J lost 0 bases, with 10 bases between them. The germline V gene has CDR1 LGHDT and CDR2 YNNKEL (reference sequence). CDR3 bases: TGTGCCAGCAGAAAGGGGGGCAGCACAGATACGCAGTATTTT. Translation: CASRKGGSTDTQYF.

There are a few counts of this clonotype. The junction and the germline gene differ at one end; a read error may be behind it. The chain couples TRBV9 to TRBJ2-5, with 9 bases aligning to TRBD1. The DNA end favors TRBJ2-1, so the J call may be wrong. Germline assignment: CDR1 SGDLS and CDR2 YYNGEE. This CDR3 has 18 residues. The DNA for the CDR3 is TGTGCCAGCAGCCCACCCGTGGGGTGGGGACAGGGTGACAATGAACAGTTCTTC. Translated, it gives CASSPPVGWGQGDNEQFF.

This clonotype was observed a handful of times. This chain links TRBV5-5 with TRBJ2-2, with 8 bases lining up with TRBD1. The length of the CDR3 is 19 residues. Trimming cost V 2 bases and J 2 bases; bases outside gene matches: 14. Germline V gene sequence: CDR1 SGHKS, CDR2 YYEKEE (reference sequence). The CDR3, as DNA: TGTGCCAGCAGCTTTTTTGGAGTCCGGGGACAGGATAACACCGGGGAGCTGTTTTTT. Translated: CASSFFGVRGQDNTGELFF.

This clonotype was seen repeatedly, ten times or more. This chain links TRBV7-9 with TRBJ2-5; 9 positions match TRBD1. This CDR3 contains 14 residues. Germline V CDR1 and CDR2: SEHNR, FQNEAQ (reference sequence). The V segment lost 5 bases and the J segment 3 bases; nucleotides outside the gene matches: 4. The CDR3 DNA is TGTGCCAGCAGCGTCCGGGACAGGGAAGAGACCCAGTACTTC. It specifies CASSVRDREETQYF.

This clonotype was counted many times. The chain couples TRBV5-5 to TRBJ2-2; possible D gene TRBD1, 5 bases. The CDR3 runs 17 residues. With 2 bases removed from V and 6 bases from J, the gap between germline ends came to 20 bases. In germline, CDR1 is SGHKS, CDR2 YYEKEE (reference sequence). Here the CDR3 DNA reads TGTGCCAGCAGCTTTCAAACGTACGCGTTGGGGCCCGGGGAGCTGTTTTTT. As protein: CASSFQTYALGPGELFF.

The chain employs TRBV10-3 and TRBJ1-4, with unresolved D. Per germline, CDR1 ENHRY and CDR2 SYGVKD. The CDR3 spans 14 residues. The V and J ends lost 0 bases and 2 bases respectively, with 4 bases between them. In DNA, the CDR3 is TGTGCCATCAGTGAGTCGGCTACTAATGAAAAACTGTTTTTT. This sequence encodes CAISESATNEKLFF.

This chain links TRBV6-5 with TRBJ2-7, with 9 bases that match TRBD1. Germline lookup yields CDR1 MNHEY and CDR2 SVGAGI. The CDR3 is 14 amino acids. Trimming at V came to 7 bases and at J to 1 base, leaving 5 bases not matched to a gene. The CDR3 protein is CASTTGTGSYEQYF. The CDR3 DNA reads TGTGCCAGCACAACCGGGACAGGGTCCTACGAGCAGTACTTC.

V and J are TRBV12-3 or TRBV12-4 and TRBJ2-1; TRBD2 aligns across 12 bases. Gene TRBJ2-5 matches the end of the DNA better, so the J call may be wrong. This CDR3 region has 14 residues. As DNA, the CDR3 is TGTGCCAGCAGCACTAGCGGGGGGCCGGAATACCAGTACTTC. The encoded protein is CASSTSGGPEYQYF.